This TCR beta chain was sequenced for a study of blood T cell repertoires in COVID-19. Sequencing used immunoSEQ multiplex PCR; TCRdb keeps in-frame clones, though not all of them. Of a few hundred thousand clones detected, around nine tenths appear once; the ten largest clones hold 1.9%. V was cut by 7 bases and J by 1 base, with 14 bases left in between. CDR1 and CDR2 from the germline V gene are SGHNT and YYREEE (reference sequence). CDR3 size: 14 residues. Cohorts were determined from participant-reported clinical history. The genes are TRBV5-4 and TRBJ1-1, with TRBD1 as a possible D gene (5 bases). The specimen sequenced was PBMCs or T cells enriched from blood (not recorded which). The receptor was isolated from an older woman who had recovered from COVID-19. The CDR3 reads CASWARGTNTEAFF. The CDR3 nucleotides are TGTGCCAGCTGGGCAAGGGGAACGAACACTGAAGCTTTCTTT.